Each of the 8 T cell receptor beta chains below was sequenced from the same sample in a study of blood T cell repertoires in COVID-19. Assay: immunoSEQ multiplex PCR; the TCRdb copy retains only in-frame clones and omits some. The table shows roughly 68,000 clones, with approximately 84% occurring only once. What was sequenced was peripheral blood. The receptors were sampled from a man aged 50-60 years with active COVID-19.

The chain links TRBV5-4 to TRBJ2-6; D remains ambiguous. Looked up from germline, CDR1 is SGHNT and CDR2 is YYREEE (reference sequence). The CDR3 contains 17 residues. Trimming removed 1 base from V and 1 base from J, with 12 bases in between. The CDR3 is CASSLPVARSGANVLTF. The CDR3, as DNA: TGTGCCAGCAGCTTGCCCGTGGCCAGATCTGGGGCCAACGTCCTGACTTTC.

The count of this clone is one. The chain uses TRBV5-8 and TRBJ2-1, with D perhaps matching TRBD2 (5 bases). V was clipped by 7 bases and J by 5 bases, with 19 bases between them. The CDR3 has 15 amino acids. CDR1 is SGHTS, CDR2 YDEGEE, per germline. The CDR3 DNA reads TGTGCCAGCCACCTGGGTGACGGGGAAAACAATGAGCAGTTCTTC. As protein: CASHLGDGENNEQFF.

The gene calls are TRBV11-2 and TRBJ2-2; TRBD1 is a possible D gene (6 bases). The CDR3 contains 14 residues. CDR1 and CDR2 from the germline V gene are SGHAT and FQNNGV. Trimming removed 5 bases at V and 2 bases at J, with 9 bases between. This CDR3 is CASSQQGNTGELFF. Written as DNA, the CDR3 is TGTGCCAGCAGCCAACAGGGAAACACCGGGGAGCTGTTTTTT.

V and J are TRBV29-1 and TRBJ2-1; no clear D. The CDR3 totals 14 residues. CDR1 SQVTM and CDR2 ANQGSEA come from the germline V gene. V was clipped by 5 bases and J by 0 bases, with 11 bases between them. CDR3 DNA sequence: TGCAGCGTTCTGGTAGAGAGCTCCTACAATGAGCAGTTCTTC. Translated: CSVLVESSYNEQFF.

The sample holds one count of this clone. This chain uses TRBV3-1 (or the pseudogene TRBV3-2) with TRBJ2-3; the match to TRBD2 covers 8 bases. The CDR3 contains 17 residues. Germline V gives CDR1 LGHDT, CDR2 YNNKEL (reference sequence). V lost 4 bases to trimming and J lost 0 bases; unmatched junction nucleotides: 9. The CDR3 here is CASSPKPGRGSTDTQYF. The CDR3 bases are TGTGCCAGCAGCCCTAAACCCGGGAGGGGAAGCACAGATACGCAGTATTTT.

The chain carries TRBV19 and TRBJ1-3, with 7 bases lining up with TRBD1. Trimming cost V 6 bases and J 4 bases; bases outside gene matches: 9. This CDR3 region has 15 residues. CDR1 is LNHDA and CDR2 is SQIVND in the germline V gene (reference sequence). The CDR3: CASSHEGQRGNTIYF. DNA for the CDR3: TGTGCCAGTAGCCACGAGGGACAGAGAGGAAACACCATATATTTT. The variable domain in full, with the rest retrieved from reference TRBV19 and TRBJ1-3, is DGGITQSPKYLFRKEGQNVTLSCEQNLNHDAMYWYRQDPGQGLRLIYYSQIVNDFQKGDIAEGYSVSREKKESFPLTVTSAQKNPTAFYLCASSHEGQRGNTIYFGEGSWLTVV.

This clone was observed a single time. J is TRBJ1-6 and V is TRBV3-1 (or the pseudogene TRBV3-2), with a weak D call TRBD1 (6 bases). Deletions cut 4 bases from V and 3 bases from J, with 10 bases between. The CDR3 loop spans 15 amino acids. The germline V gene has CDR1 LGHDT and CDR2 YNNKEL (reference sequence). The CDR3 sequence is CASSPTGNYNSPLHF. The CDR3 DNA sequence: TGTGCCAGCAGCCCTACAGGGAACTATAATTCACCCCTCCACTTT.

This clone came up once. The CDR3 region is CSVRPDRDGYNEQFF. The DNA for the CDR3 is TGCAGCGTCCGGCCGGACAGGGACGGCTACAATGAGCAGTTCTTC. The chain joins TRBV29-1 to TRBJ2-1; 8 bases match TRBD1. CDR1 is SQVTM, CDR2 ANQGSEA, per germline. V lost 6 bases and J lost 3; bases outside the gene matches: 10. There are 15 residues in the CDR3.